What follows is one T cell receptor beta chain and its context. CDR1 is SGHNT, CDR2 YENEEA, per germline. The CDR3 covers 14 residues. V was clipped by 6 bases and J by 1 base; unmatched bases: 6. The data were taken from a study of OX40 agonist ivuxolimab in advanced cancers. The data were produced by immunoSEQ multiplex PCR, yet TCRdb's version contains in-frame clones alone and is incomplete. This table holds roughly 120,000 clones, just under 95% found once. The starting material was CD4+ or CD8+ T cells sorted from blood, obtained in a trial of the OX40 agonist ivuxolimab. The rearrangement links TRBV11-3 to TRBJ2-7, with 7 bases lining up with TRBD2. This TCR derives from an adult with an advanced solid tumor such as melanoma, head and neck, liver or kidney cancer. The CDR3 sequence: CASSSAGLSYEQYF. DNA of the CDR3: TGTGCCAGCAGTTCAGCGGGACTATCCTACGAGCAGTACTTC.